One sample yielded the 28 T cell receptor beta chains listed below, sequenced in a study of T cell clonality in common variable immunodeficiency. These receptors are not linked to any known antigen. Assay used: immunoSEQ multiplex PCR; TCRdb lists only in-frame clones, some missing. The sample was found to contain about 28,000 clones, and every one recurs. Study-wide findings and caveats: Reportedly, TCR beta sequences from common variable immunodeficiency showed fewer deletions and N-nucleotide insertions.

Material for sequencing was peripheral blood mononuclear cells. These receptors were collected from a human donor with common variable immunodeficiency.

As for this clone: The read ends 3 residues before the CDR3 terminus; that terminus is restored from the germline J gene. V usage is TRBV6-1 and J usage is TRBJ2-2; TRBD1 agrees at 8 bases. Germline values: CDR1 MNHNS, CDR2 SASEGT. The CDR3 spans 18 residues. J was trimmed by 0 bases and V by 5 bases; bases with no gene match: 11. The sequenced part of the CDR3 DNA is TGTGCCAGCAGTCAAGGACAGGGACATTCCGCGAACACCGGGGAG. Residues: CASSQGQGHSANTGE. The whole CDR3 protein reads CASSQGQGHSANTGELFF.

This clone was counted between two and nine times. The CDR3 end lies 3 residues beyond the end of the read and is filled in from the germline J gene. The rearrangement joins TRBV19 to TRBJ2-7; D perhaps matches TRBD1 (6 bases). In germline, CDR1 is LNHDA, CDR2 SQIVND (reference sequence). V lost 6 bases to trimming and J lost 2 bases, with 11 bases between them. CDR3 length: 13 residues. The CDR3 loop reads CASSPDSPYEQYF. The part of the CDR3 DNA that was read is TGTGCCAGTAGCCCGGACAGCCCCTACGAG.

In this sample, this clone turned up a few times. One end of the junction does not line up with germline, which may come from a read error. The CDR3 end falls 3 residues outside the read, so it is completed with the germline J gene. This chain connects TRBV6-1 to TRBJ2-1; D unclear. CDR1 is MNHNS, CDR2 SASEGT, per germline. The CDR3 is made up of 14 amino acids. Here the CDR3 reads CASSEGITYNEQFF. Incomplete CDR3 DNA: TGTGCCAGCAGCGAAGGAATTACTTACAATGAG.

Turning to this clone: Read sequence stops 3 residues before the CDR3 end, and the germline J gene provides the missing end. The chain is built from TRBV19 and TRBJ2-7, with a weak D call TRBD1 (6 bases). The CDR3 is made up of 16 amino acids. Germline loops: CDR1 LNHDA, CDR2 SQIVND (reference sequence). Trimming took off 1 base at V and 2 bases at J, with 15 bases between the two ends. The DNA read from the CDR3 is TGTGCCAGTAGTATAGCAGGGACACGGGGTACCTACGAG. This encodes CASSIAGTRGTYE. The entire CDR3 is CASSIAGTRGTYEQYF. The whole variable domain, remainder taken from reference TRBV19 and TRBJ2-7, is DGGITQSPKYLFRKEGQNVTLSCEQNLNHDAMYWYRQDPGQGLRLIYYSQIVNDFQKGDIAEGYSVSREKKESFPLTVTSAQKNPTAFYLCASSIAGTRGTYEQYFGPGTRLTVT.

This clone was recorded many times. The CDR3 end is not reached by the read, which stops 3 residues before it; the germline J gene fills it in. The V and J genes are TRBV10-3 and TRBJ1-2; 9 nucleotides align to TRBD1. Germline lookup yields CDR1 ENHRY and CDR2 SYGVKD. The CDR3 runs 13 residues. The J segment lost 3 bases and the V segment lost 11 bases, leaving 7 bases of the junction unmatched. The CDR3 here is CAARTGEDYGYTF. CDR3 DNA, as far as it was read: TGTGCCGCACGGACAGGGGAGGACTATGGC.

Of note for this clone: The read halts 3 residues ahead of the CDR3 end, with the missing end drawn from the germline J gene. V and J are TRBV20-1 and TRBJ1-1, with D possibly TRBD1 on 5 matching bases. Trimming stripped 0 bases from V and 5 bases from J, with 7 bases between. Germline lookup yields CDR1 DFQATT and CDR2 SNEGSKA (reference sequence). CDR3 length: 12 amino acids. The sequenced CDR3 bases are TGCAGTGCTAGAGACAGGGAGACTGAA. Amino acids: CSARDRETE. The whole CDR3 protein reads CSARDRETEAFF.

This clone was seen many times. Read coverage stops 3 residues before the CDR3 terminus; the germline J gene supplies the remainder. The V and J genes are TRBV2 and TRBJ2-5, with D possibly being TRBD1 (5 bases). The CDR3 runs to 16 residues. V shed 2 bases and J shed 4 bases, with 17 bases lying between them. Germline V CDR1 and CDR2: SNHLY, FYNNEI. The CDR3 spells CASSELARVGPETQYF. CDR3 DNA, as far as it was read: TGTGCCAGCAGTGAATTGGCCAGGGTGGGCCCAGAGACC.

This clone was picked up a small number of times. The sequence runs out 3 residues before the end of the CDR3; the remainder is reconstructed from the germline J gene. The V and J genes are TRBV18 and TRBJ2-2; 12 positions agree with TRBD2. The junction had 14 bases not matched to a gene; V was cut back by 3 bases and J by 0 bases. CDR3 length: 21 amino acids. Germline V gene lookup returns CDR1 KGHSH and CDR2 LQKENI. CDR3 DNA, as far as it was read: TGTGCCAGCTCACCGGAGACTAGCGGGAGTTCATTGTTCGCGAACACCGGGGAG. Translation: CASSPETSGSSLFANTGE. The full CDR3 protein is CASSPETSGSSLFANTGELFF.

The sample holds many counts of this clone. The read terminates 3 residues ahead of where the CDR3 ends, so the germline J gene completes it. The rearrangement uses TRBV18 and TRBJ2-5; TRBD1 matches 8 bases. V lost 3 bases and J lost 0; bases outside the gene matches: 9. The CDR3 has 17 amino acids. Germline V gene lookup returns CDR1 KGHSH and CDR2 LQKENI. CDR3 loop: CASSPLVRTGYQETQYF. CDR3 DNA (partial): TGTGCCAGCTCACCCCTCGTAAGGACAGGGTACCAAGAGACC. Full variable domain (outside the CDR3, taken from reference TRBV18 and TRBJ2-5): NAGVMQNPRHLVRRRGQEARLRCSPMKGHSHVYWYRQLPEEGLKFMVYLQKENIIDESGMPKERFSAEFPKEGPSILRIQQVVRGDSAAYFCASSPLVRTGYQETQYFGPGTRLLVL.

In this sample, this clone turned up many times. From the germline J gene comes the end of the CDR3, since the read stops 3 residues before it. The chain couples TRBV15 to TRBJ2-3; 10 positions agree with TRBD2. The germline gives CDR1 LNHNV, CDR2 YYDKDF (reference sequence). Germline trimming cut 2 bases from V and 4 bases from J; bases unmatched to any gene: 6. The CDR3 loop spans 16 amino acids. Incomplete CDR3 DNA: TGTGCCACCAGCAGACCGGGACTAGCGATAGCAGATACG. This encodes CATSRPGLAIADT. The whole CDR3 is CATSRPGLAIADTQYF.

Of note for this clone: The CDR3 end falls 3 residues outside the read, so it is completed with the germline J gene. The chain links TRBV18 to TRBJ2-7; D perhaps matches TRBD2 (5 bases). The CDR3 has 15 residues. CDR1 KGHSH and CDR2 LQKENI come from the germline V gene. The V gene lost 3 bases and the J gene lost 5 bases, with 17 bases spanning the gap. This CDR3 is CASSPLGDVSHEQYF. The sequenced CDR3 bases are TGTGCCAGCTCACCTCTCGGGGATGTAAGTCACGAG.

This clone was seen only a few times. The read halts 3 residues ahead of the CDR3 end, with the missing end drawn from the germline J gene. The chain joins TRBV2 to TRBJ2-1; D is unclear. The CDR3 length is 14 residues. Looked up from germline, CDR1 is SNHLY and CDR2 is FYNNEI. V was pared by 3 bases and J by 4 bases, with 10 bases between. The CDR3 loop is CASSDRQAYNEQFF. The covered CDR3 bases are TGTGCCAGCAGTGATAGGCAGGCGTACAATGAG.

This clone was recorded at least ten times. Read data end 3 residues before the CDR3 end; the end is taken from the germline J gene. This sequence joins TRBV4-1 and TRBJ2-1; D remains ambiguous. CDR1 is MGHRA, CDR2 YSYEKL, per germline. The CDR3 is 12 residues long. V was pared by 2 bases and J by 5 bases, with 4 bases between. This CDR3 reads CASSQRDNEQFF. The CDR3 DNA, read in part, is TGCGCCAGCAGCCAACGGGACAATGAG.

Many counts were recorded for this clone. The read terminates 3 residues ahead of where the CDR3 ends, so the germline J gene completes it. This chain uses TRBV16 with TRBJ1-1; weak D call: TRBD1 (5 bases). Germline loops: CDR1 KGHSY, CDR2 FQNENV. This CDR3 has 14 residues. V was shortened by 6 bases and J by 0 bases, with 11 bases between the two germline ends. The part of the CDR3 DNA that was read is TGTGCCAGCAGTGCAGGGTTAATGAACACTGAA. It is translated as CASSAGLMNTE. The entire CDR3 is CASSAGLMNTEAFF.

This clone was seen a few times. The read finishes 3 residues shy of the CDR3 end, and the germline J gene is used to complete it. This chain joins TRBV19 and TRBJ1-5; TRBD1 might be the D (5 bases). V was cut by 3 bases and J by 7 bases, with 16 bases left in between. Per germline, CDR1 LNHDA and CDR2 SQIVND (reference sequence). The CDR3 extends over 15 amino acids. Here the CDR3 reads CASSMGVVGGQPQHF. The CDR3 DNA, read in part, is TGTGCCAGTAGTATGGGTGTGGTGGGGGGGCAGCCC.

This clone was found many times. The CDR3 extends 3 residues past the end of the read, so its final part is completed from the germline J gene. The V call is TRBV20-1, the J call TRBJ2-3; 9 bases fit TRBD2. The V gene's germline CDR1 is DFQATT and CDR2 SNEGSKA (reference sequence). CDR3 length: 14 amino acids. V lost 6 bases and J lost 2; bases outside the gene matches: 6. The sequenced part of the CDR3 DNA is TGCAGTGCAAGGGGACTAGCAGACACAGATACG. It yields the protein CSARGLADTDT. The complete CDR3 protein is CSARGLADTDTQYF.

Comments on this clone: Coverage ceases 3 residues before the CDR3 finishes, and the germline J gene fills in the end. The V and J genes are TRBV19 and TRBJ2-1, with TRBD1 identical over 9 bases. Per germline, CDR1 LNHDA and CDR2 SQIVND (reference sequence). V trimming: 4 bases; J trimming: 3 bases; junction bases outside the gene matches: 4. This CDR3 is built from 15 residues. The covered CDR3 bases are TGTGCCAGTAGTAACAGACAGGGGGGCTACAATGAG. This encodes CASSNRQGGYNE. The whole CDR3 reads CASSNRQGGYNEQFF.

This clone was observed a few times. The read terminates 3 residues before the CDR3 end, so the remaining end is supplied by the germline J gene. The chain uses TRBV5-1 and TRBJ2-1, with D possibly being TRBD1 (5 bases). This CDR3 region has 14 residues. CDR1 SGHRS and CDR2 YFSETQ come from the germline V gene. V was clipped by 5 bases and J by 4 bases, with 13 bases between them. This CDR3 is CASSMQGGYNEQFF. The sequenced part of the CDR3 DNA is TGCGCCAGCAGTATGCAGGGTGGTTACAATGAG.

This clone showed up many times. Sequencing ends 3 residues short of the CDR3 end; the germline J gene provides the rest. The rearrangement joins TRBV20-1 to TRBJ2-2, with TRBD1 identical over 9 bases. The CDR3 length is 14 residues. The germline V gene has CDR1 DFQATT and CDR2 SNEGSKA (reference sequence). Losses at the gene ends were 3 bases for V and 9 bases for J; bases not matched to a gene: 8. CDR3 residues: CSASGRDRERELFF. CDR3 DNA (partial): TGCAGTGCTAGTGGCCGGGACAGGGAGAGGGAG.

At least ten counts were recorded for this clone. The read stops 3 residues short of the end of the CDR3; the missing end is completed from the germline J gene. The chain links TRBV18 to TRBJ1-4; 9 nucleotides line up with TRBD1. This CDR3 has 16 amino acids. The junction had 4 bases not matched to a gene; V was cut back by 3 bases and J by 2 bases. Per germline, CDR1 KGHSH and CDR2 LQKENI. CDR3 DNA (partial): TGTGCCAGCTCACCGCGACAGGGGGTTACTAATGAAAAA. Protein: CASSPRQGVTNEK. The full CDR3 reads CASSPRQGVTNEKLFF. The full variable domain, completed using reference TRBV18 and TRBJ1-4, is NAGVMQNPRHLVRRRGQEARLRCSPMKGHSHVYWYRQLPEEGLKFMVYLQKENIIDESGMPKERFSAEFPKEGPSILRIQQVVRGDSAAYFCASSPRQGVTNEKLFFGSGTQLSVL.

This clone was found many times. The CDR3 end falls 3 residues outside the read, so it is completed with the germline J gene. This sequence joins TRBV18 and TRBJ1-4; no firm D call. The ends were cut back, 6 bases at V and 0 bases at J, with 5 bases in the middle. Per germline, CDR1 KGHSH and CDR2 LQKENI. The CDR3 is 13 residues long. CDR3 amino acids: CASSRATNEKLFF. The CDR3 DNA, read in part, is TGTGCCAGCTCGAGGGCAACTAATGAAAAA.

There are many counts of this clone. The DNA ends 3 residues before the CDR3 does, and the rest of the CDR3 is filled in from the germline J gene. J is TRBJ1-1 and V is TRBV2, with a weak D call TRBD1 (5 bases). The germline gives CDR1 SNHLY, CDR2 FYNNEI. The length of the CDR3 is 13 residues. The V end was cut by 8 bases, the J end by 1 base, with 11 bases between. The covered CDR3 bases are TGTGCCAGCGGGGGACTCCCGAACACTGAA. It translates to CASGGLPNTE. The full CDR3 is CASGGLPNTEAFF.

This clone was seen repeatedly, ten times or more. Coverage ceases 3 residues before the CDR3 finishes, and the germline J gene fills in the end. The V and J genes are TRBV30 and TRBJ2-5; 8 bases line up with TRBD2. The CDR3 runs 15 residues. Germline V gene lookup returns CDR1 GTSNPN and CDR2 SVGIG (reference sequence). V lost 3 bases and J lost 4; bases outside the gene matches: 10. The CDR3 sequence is CAWRRGSGRGETQYF. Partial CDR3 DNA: TGTGCCTGGAGGCGGGGGAGCGGGAGAGGAGAGACC.

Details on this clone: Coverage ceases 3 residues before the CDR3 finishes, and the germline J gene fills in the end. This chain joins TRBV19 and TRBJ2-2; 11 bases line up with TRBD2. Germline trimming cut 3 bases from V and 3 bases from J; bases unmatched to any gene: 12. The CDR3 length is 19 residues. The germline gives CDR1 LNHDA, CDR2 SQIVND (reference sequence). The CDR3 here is CASSMKGASGRYHTGELFF. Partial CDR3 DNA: TGTGCCAGTAGTATGAAGGGGGCTAGCGGGAGGTACCACACCGGGGAG. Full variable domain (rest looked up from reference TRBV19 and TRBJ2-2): DGGITQSPKYLFRKEGQNVTLSCEQNLNHDAMYWYRQDPGQGLRLIYYSQIVNDFQKGDIAEGYSVSREKKESFPLTVTSAQKNPTAFYLCASSMKGASGRYHTGELFFGEGSRLTVL.

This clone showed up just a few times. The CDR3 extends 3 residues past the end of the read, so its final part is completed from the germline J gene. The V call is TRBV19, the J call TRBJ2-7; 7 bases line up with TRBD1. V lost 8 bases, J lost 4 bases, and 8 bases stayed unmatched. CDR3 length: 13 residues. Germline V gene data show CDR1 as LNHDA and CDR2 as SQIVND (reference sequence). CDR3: CASRDRFSYEQYF. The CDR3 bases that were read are TGTGCCAGTCGGGACAGATTTTCATACGAG.

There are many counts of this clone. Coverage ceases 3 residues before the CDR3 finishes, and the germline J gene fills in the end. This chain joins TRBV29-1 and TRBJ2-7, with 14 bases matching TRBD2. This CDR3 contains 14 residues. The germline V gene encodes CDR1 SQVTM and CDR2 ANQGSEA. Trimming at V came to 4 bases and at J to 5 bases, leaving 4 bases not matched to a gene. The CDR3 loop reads CSVGLAGGPNEQYF. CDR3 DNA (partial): TGCAGCGTTGGACTAGCGGGAGGGCCCAACGAG.

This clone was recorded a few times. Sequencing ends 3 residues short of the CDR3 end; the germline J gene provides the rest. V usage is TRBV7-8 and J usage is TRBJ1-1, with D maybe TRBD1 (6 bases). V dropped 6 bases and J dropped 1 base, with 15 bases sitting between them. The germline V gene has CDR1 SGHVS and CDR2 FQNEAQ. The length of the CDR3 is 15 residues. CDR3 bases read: TGTGCCAGCAGTAGTTTTGGGGGCGCGAACACTGAA. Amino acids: CASSSFGGANTE. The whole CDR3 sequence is CASSSFGGANTEAFF.

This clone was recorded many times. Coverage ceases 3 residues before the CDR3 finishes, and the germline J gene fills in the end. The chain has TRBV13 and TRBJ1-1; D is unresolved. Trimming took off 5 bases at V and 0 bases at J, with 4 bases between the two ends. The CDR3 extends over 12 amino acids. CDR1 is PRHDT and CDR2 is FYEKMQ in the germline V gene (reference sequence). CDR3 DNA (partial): TGTGCCAGCAGCCACTTGAACACTGAA. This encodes CASSHLNTE. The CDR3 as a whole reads CASSHLNTEAFF.